These 28 T cell receptor beta chains share one sample of origin, sequenced in a study of cytomegalovirus exposure and HLA in healthy donors. Primers: 60 Vbeta forward and 13 Jbeta reverse. Profiled with immunoSEQ multiplex PCR; TCRdb holds only in-frame clones, not every one. In the table there are around 240,000 clones, around 80% of which are singletons. The sample was PBMCs. Source of these receptors: a woman in her thirties or forties in good health and CMV-seropositive.

This clone was observed a single time. The V and J genes are TRBV11-1 and TRBJ2-7, with 7 bases aligning to TRBD1. Germline lookup yields CDR1 SGHAT and CDR2 FQDESV (reference sequence). V dropped 3 bases and J dropped 3; count of bases not matched to a gene: 2. The CDR3 consists of 13 residues. CDR3 amino acids: CASSFGTDYEQYF. The CDR3, as DNA: TGTGCCAGCAGCTTCGGGACAGACTACGAGCAGTACTTC.

This sequence joins TRBV18 and TRBJ2-6, with TRBD1 matching 11 bases. The V gene's germline CDR1 is KGHSH and CDR2 LQKENI. With V trimmed by 3 bases and J by 1 base, 5 bases remained unmatched. The CDR3 is 18 residues long. The CDR3: CASSPDRGQRSGANVLTF. The CDR3 nucleotides are TGTGCCAGCTCACCGGACAGGGGGCAGCGATCTGGGGCCAACGTCCTGACTTTC.

The chain has TRBV4-3 and TRBJ2-7; 12 positions agree with TRBD2. Trimming removed 5 bases from V and 6 bases from J; junction bases left unmatched: 2. This CDR3 spans 13 amino acids. CDR1 LGHNA and CDR2 YSLEER come from the germline V gene. DNA for the CDR3: TGCGCCAGCAGCGTACTAGCGGGAGGCGAGCAGTACTTC. Protein sequence: CASSVLAGGEQYF.

This clone was seen more than once but under ten times. V usage is TRBV18 and J usage is TRBJ2-3, with D perhaps matching TRBD2 (6 bases). The CDR3 runs 16 residues. Germline V gene lookup returns CDR1 KGHSH and CDR2 LQKENI. Deletions cut 4 bases from V and 1 base from J, with 15 bases between. CDR3 region: CASSRAGSGRTDTQYF. CDR3 bases: TGTGCCAGCTCACGGGCGGGGAGCGGTCGCACAGATACGCAGTATTTT.

The chain couples TRBV7-2 to TRBJ1-5, with TRBD1 identical over 7 bases. This CDR3 is built from 14 residues. V was clipped by 5 bases and J by 6 bases; unmatched bases: 7. In germline, CDR1 is SGHTA, CDR2 FQGNSA. The CDR3 coding sequence is TGTGCCAGCAGCCTGACAGGGTTAAGTCAGCCCCAGCATTTT. It codes for CASSLTGLSQPQHF.

The chain recombines TRBV7-2 with TRBJ1-2; D unresolved. CDR1 SGHTA and CDR2 FQGNSA come from the germline V gene. The CDR3 contains 16 residues. V lost 5 bases, J lost 4 bases, and 20 bases lay in between. The CDR3 spells CASSPRLGGRAYGYTF. CDR3 nucleotide sequence: TGTGCCAGCAGCCCCCGGTTGGGAGGGAGGGCCTATGGCTACACCTTC.

The gene calls are TRBV5-4 and TRBJ2-7; 7 bases are a match to TRBD1. The V gene's germline CDR1 is SGHNT and CDR2 YYREEE (reference sequence). V lost 4 bases, J lost 5 bases, and 6 bases stayed unmatched. The CDR3 sequence is 13 residues long. CDR3 DNA: TGTGCCAGCAGCCCCGACAGGGCCCACGAGCAGTACTTC. Residues: CASSPDRAHEQYF.

This clone was recorded once. The chain is built from TRBV7-9 and TRBJ2-1; TRBD2 matches 11 bases. After removal of 5 bases from V and 3 bases from J, the junction contained 6 bases not matched to a gene. Germline V gene data show CDR1 as SEHNR and CDR2 as FQNEAQ (reference sequence). The CDR3 runs 16 residues. The CDR3: CASSAPGTSGYNEQFF. The DNA of the CDR3 is TGTGCCAGCAGCGCCCCCGGGACTAGCGGCTACAATGAGCAGTTCTTC.

This clone showed up just a few times. This chain uses TRBV19 with TRBJ1-6; D remains unclear. Germline V CDR1 and CDR2: LNHDA, SQIVND (reference sequence). Trimming removed 3 bases from V and 0 bases from J, with 9 bases in between. CDR3 length: 16 residues. CDR3 residues: CASSIMMSSYNSPLHF. CDR3 bases: TGTGCCAGTAGTATCATGATGAGCTCCTATAATTCACCCCTCCACTTT. Combining the CDR3 with reference TRBV19 and TRBJ1-6 gives the whole variable domain DGGITQSPKYLFRKEGQNVTLSCEQNLNHDAMYWYRQDPGQGLRLIYYSQIVNDFQKGDIAEGYSVSREKKESFPLTVTSAQKNPTAFYLCASSIMMSSYNSPLHFGNGTRLTVT.

This chain connects TRBV7-8 to TRBJ1-1, with TRBD1 matching 7 bases. This CDR3 is 13 amino acids long. CDR1 and CDR2 from the germline V gene are SGHVS and FQNEAQ. The CDR3 here is CVTTQGVNTEAFF. CDR3 sequence (DNA): TGTGTTACTACCCAGGGGGTGAACACTGAAGCTTTCTTT. Drawing the rest from reference TRBV7-8 and TRBJ1-1, the complete variable domain is GAGVSQSPRYKVAKRGQDVALRCDPISGHVSLFWYQQALGQGPEFLTYFQNEAQLDKSGLPSDRFFAERPEGSVSTLKIQRTQQEDSAVYLCVTTQGVNTEAFFGQGTRLTVV.

This chain uses TRBV25-1 with TRBJ2-7; TRBD1 aligns across 10 bases. This CDR3 is built from 14 residues. Trimming cost V 6 bases and J 5 bases; bases outside gene matches: 7. Germline CDR1 MGHDK, CDR2 SYGVNS. The DNA of the CDR3 is TGTGCCAGCAGAGCCCTGACAGGGGGCGACGAGCAGTACTTC. This gives the protein CASRALTGGDEQYF.

This chain links TRBV29-1 with TRBJ2-1; 11 bases are shared with TRBD1. Germline values: CDR1 SQVTM, CDR2 ANQGSEA. Trimming removed 6 bases from V and 2 bases from J; junction bases left unmatched: 3. The CDR3 loop spans 14 amino acids. The CDR3 DNA reads as TGCAGCGTCCGGGACAGGGGGGCCTACAATGAGCAGTTCTTC. It translates to CSVRDRGAYNEQFF.

This clone was recorded a few times. The chain uses TRBV30 and TRBJ1-1; D gene ambiguous. Trimming cost V 0 bases and J 7 bases, with 12 bases left between them. This CDR3 spans 13 amino acids. Germline V gene data show CDR1 as GTSNPN and CDR2 as SVGIG (reference sequence). Here the CDR3 reads CAWSVLFEGEAFF. The CDR3 DNA follows: TGTGCCTGGAGTGTACTGTTTGAGGGTGAAGCTTTCTTT.

The chain uses TRBV7-6 and TRBJ2-3; 8 nucleotides agree with TRBD1. The germline V gene encodes CDR1 SGHVS and CDR2 FNYEAQ. With 7 bases clipped from V and 2 bases from J, the junction kept 8 bases outside the gene matches. The CDR3 contains 15 residues. DNA of the CDR3: TGTGCCAGCACCCTGGACAGGGACCACACAGATACGCAGTATTTT. It yields the protein CASTLDRDHTDTQYF.

In its sample, this clone was seen a few times. The rearrangement joins TRBV4-2 to TRBJ1-1, with TRBD1 as a possible D gene (5 bases). The CDR3 totals 13 residues. CDR1 and CDR2 (germline): LGHNA, YNFKEQ. Trimming took off 5 bases at V and 8 bases at J, with 15 bases between the two ends. CDR3 nucleotides: TGTGCCAGCAGCTCTATCAGGGCAGCAGAAGCTTTCTTT. Residues: CASSSIRAAEAFF.

This clone was seen a few times. The chain has TRBV4-1 and TRBJ2-4, with 14 bases that match TRBD2. V lost 0 bases and J lost 8; bases outside the gene matches: 0. The CDR3 totals 15 residues. CDR1 MGHRA and CDR2 YSYEKL come from the germline V gene. The CDR3 DNA reads as TGCGCCAGCAGCCAAGAGGGACTAGCGGGGGACATTCAGTACTTC. Translated, it gives CASSQEGLAGDIQYF.

A single count supports this clone. The chain is built from TRBV5-6 and TRBJ2-5; weak D call: TRBD2 (7 bases). Looked up from germline, CDR1 is SGHDT and CDR2 is YYEEEE. CDR3 length: 17 residues. Trimming took off 4 bases at V and 4 bases at J, with 23 bases between the two ends. The CDR3 nucleotides read TGTGCCAGCAGCCGCCGACTGAGGGGGGGGGCGAGAGAGACCCAGTACTTC. Protein product: CASSRRLRGGARETQYF.

The J gene is TRBJ2-1, the V gene TRBV19; D gene ambiguous. This CDR3 is 13 amino acids long. The germline CDR1 and CDR2 sequences are LNHDA and SQIVND (reference sequence). Trimming removed 4 bases at V and 2 bases at J, with 6 bases between. The CDR3 coding sequence is TGTGCCAGTAGTACCTCCGCCTACAATGAGCAGTTCTTC. Amino acid sequence: CASSTSAYNEQFF.

The table lists this clone with a count of one. V and J are TRBV5-1 and TRBJ2-5; 8 positions match TRBD2. The CDR3 covers 15 residues. Germline V gene sequence: CDR1 SGHRS, CDR2 YFSETQ. V trimming: 0 bases; J trimming: 5 bases; junction bases outside the gene matches: 6. The CDR3 is CASSLGQREWETQYF. DNA of the CDR3: TGCGCCAGCAGCTTGGGTCAGCGGGAGTGGGAGACCCAGTACTTC.

The rearrangement joins TRBV2 to TRBJ1-2; D ambiguous. CDR1 and CDR2 (germline): SNHLY, FYNNEI. The V end was cut by 1 base, the J end by 4 bases, with 10 bases between. This CDR3 is built from 14 residues. The CDR3 DNA is TGTGCCAGCAGTGAAGGGCAACTACCCTATGGCTACACCTTC. Its translation is CASSEGQLPYGYTF.

The chain carries TRBV30 and TRBJ2-7; 10 nucleotides agree with TRBD1. Trimming removed 5 bases from V and 5 bases from J; junction bases left unmatched: 9. CDR1 is GTSNPN and CDR2 is SVGIG in the germline V gene (reference sequence). CDR3 length: 14 residues. The CDR3 nucleotides read TGTGCCTGGCTCCCGGGGACAGGGGTCCACGAGCAGTACTTC. Amino acids: CAWLPGTGVHEQYF.

The CDR3 nucleotides are TGTGCCAGCAGCCAAGAAAGGGGGCACGGCTACACCTTC. Protein product: CASSQERGHGYTF. The V call is TRBV4-2, the J call TRBJ1-2, with 7 bases aligning to TRBD1. Germline trimming cut 0 bases from V and 8 bases from J; bases unmatched to any gene: 3. Germline values: CDR1 LGHNA, CDR2 YNFKEQ. CDR3 size: 13 residues.

The chain has TRBV2 and TRBJ1-5, with TRBD1 identical over 12 bases. The germline V gene encodes CDR1 SNHLY and CDR2 FYNNEI. V trimming: 6 bases; J trimming: 3 bases; junction bases outside the gene matches: 9. The CDR3 is 17 amino acids. The CDR3 loop is CASSRGGTGGNNQPQHF. In DNA form, the CDR3 reads TGTGCCAGCAGCCGGGGGGGGACAGGGGGCAACAATCAGCCCCAGCATTTT.

This chain joins TRBV2 and TRBJ1-2, with TRBD1 matching over 10 bases. J was trimmed by 0 bases and V by 6 bases; bases with no gene match: 7. Germline CDR1 and CDR2: SNHLY and FYNNEI. CDR3 size: 16 residues. This chain's CDR3 is CASRAGTGEANYGYTF. The DNA of the CDR3 is TGTGCCAGCAGAGCCGGGACAGGGGAAGCTAACTATGGCTACACCTTC.

V and J are TRBV6-5 and TRBJ2-7; D perhaps matches TRBD2 (5 bases). Germline CDR1 is MNHEY and CDR2 is SVGAGI. The CDR3 is 14 amino acids. V was shortened by 6 bases and J by 0 bases, with 12 bases between the two germline ends. CDR3 loop: CASSLGGGSYEQYF. The CDR3, as DNA: TGTGCCAGCAGCCTCGGAGGTGGCTCCTACGAGCAGTACTTC.

The CDR3, as DNA: TGTGCCAGCAGCTTAGGCGGAAGGTTCGGGTATTTT. Translation gives CASSLGGRFGYF. V usage is TRBV11-3 and J usage is TRBJ2-3; D gene ambiguous. CDR3 length equals 12 residues. The V end lost 1 base, the J end lost 14 bases, and 13 bases lay between the germline ends. Germline loops: CDR1 SGHNT, CDR2 YENEEA.

This rearrangement joins TRBV5-1 to TRBJ2-1; 11 nucleotides agree with TRBD2. The V gene's germline CDR1 is SGHRS and CDR2 YFSETQ. Trimming cost V 4 bases and J 8 bases; bases outside gene matches: 5. This CDR3 is built from 14 residues. CDR3 in DNA: TGCGCCAGCAGCGCTAGCGGGAGGTGGGATGAGCAGTTCTTC. This translates into CASSASGRWDEQFF.

The chain is built from TRBV10-3 and TRBJ2-5; TRBD2 matches at 8 bases. Unmatched junction bases numbered 5, after V lost 2 bases and J lost 3 bases. This CDR3 has 15 amino acids. Germline values: CDR1 ENHRY, CDR2 SYGVKD. The CDR3 bases are TGTGCCATCAGTGAGCCGACTAGCGACAAAGAGACCCAGTACTTC. This encodes CAISEPTSDKETQYF.